This T cell receptor (beta chain) derives from a study of T-cell memory formation after mild COVID-19. For the study at large: TCR clusters were mostly donor specific.

This clonotype was detected many times. This CDR3 is built from 15 residues. The ends were cut back, 2 bases at V and 1 base at J, with 8 bases in the middle. Germline V gives CDR1 SEHNR, CDR2 FQNEAQ (reference sequence). TCRdb itself ran the 5' RACE reads through MiXCR, one entry per CDR3 protein. Of more than 80,000 distinct CDR3 sequences in the sample, 9.5% to 15% were seen once. Sequencing was performed on PBMCs or a T cell subset sorted from them (not recorded which). The V call is TRBV7-9, the J call TRBJ2-2; D not certain. The clonotype was recovered from an adult woman who had mild COVID-19 (a few samples of this study predate the infection). Cell type and time point are not known. The CDR3 nucleotides are TGTGCCAGCAGCTTACTTGTAGGGAACACCGGGGAGCTGTTTTTT. This translates into CASSLLVGNTGELFF. The full variable domain, rest sourced from reference TRBV7-9 and TRBJ2-2, is DTGVSQNPRHKITKRGQNVTFRCDPISEHNRLYWYRQTLGQGPEFLTYFQNEAQLEKSRLLSDRFSAERPKGSFSTLEIQRTEQGDSAMYLCASSLLVGNTGELFFGEGSRLTVL.